The next 13 T cell receptor beta chains were all read from a single sample in a study of blood T cell repertoires in COVID-19. Only in-frame clones appear in the TCRdb table, and some are missing; sequencing was by immunoSEQ multiplex PCR. The table records roughly 140,000 clones, around 81% of them present only once. The material sequenced was peripheral blood. These TCRs come from a human donor in a cohort sampled during active COVID-19.

The V and J genes are TRBV7-7 and TRBJ2-1; 9 bases fit TRBD2. After removal of 1 base from V and 7 bases from J, the junction contained 5 bases not matched to a gene. Looked up from germline, CDR1 is SSHAT and CDR2 is FNYEAQ (reference sequence). The CDR3 is made up of 15 amino acids. CDR3 in DNA: TGTGCCAGCAGCTTAGGAGTAGCGGGAGAGAATGAGCAGTTCTTC. The encoded protein is CASSLGVAGENEQFF.

The V gene is TRBV12-3 or TRBV12-4, the J gene TRBJ2-7; D unresolved. Between the trimmed V and J ends, which lost 2 bases and 4 bases, there was a span of 6 bases. The CDR3 is made up of 12 amino acids. CDR3 sequence reads: CASSLSLYEQYF. The CDR3 DNA follows: TGTGCCAGCAGTTTAAGCCTTTACGAGCAGTACTTC.

The chain recombines TRBV11-2 with TRBJ2-7, with a weak D call TRBD1 (6 bases). The CDR3 runs to 14 residues. Trimming took 4 bases from V and 1 from J, leaving 11 bases between them. CDR1 is SGHAT and CDR2 is FQNNGV in the germline V gene. The DNA of the CDR3 is TGTGCCAGCAGCTACCGGGACACATCCTACGAGCAGTACTTC. This translates into CASSYRDTSYEQYF. The full variable domain, its missing parts supplied by reference TRBV11-2 and TRBJ2-7, is EAGVAQSPRYKIIEKRQSVAFWCNPISGHATLYWYQQILGQGPKLLIQFQNNGVVDDSQLPKDRFSAERLKGVDSTLKIQPAKLEDSAVYLCASSYRDTSYEQYFGPGTRLTVT.

The V gene is TRBV13, the J gene TRBJ2-7; D perhaps matches TRBD2 (5 bases). CDR1 is PRHDT and CDR2 is FYEKMQ in the germline V gene (reference sequence). V shed 5 bases and J shed 0 bases, with 14 bases lying between them. The CDR3 runs to 15 residues. CDR3 nucleotides: TGTGCCAGCAGCCCCCAAAGGGCGGGCTCCTACGAGCAGTACTTC. This codes for CASSPQRAGSYEQYF. Based on the CDR3 plus reference TRBV13 and TRBJ2-7, the full variable domain is AAGVIQSPRHLIKEKRETATLKCYPIPRHDTVYWYQQGPGQDPQFLISFYEKMQSDKGSIPDRFSAQQFSDYHSELNMSSLELGDSALYFCASSPQRAGSYEQYFGPGTRLTVT.

This chain uses TRBV7-8 with TRBJ2-7, with D perhaps matching TRBD1 (6 bases). Germline V gives CDR1 SGHVS, CDR2 FQNEAQ. With 5 bases removed from V and 0 bases from J, the gap between germline ends came to 17 bases. The CDR3 totals 16 residues. The CDR3 bases are TGTGCCAGCAGCGCTGCCACAGGGTTAAGCTCCTACGAGCAGTACTTC. As protein: CASSAATGLSSYEQYF.

This clone came up once. This chain joins TRBV6-2 or TRBV6-3 and TRBJ2-1; 7 nucleotides line up with TRBD2. Germline loops: CDR1 MNHEY, CDR2 SVGEGT. With V trimmed by 1 base and J by 9 bases, 6 bases remained unmatched. The CDR3 covers 14 residues. CDR3 sequence reads: CASSYFAGDREQFF. Here the CDR3 DNA reads TGTGCCAGCAGTTACTTTGCGGGAGACCGTGAGCAGTTCTTC.

This sequence joins TRBV9 and TRBJ2-1; the match to TRBD1 covers 7 bases. In germline, CDR1 is SGDLS, CDR2 YYNGEE. This CDR3 has 16 amino acids. Germline trimming cut 0 bases from V and 2 bases from J; bases unmatched to any gene: 5. CDR3 sequence: CASSVDRDSAYNEQFF. Here the CDR3 DNA reads TGTGCCAGCAGCGTAGATCGGGACAGCGCCTACAATGAGCAGTTCTTC.

This chain connects TRBV9 to TRBJ2-7; the D gene is possibly TRBD1 (6 bases). The V end lost 3 bases, the J end lost 8 bases, and 9 bases lay between the germline ends. Germline assignment: CDR1 SGDLS and CDR2 YYNGEE. The CDR3 is 11 residues long. CDR3 bases: TGTGCCAGCAGCGCTGGACAGAAGCAGTACTTC. Translated, it gives CASSAGQKQYF.

The gene calls are TRBV5-5 and TRBJ1-1; 9 nucleotides line up with TRBD1. The germline CDR1 and CDR2 sequences are SGHKS and YYEKEE (reference sequence). The V gene end was trimmed by 3 bases and the J gene end by 7 bases; junction bases not matched to a gene: 10. The CDR3 length is 15 residues. CDR3 amino acids: CASSSPDRGRNEAFF. The CDR3 DNA reads as TGTGCCAGCAGCTCCCCTGACAGGGGGAGAAATGAAGCTTTCTTT.

The table lists this clone with a count of one. The chain carries TRBV4-1 and TRBJ2-5; tentatively, D is TRBD2 (5 bases). V lost 0 bases to trimming and J lost 5 bases, with 22 bases between them. CDR1 and CDR2 from the germline V gene are MGHRA and YSYEKL. This CDR3 has 18 amino acids. The CDR3 DNA follows: TGCGCCAGCAGCCAAGATCACGGGGTCGGGGTGGTTTATGAGACCCAGTACTTC. Encoded protein: CASSQDHGVGVVYETQYF.

The V call is TRBV2, the J call TRBJ2-3; D might be TRBD2 (6 bases). V was pared by 6 bases and J by 0 bases, with 13 bases between. CDR1 and CDR2 (germline): SNHLY, FYNNEI. This CDR3 has 15 amino acids. The CDR3 is CASREGFISTDTQYF. CDR3 nucleotide sequence: TGTGCCAGCAGGGAGGGTTTCATAAGCACAGATACGCAGTATTTT.

The V call is TRBV18, the J call TRBJ2-1; D possibly corresponds to TRBD2 (6 bases). Trimming shortened V by 1 base and J by 0 bases, and 10 bases separated the two germline ends. Germline lookup yields CDR1 KGHSH and CDR2 LQKENI. CDR3 length equals 16 residues. The CDR3 nucleotides are TGTGCCAGCTCACCACTAGCGGTGAGCTCCTACAATGAGCAGTTCTTC. Amino acids: CASSPLAVSSYNEQFF.

The chain couples TRBV7-8 to TRBJ1-1; D is undetermined. The CDR3 spans 15 residues. The germline V gene has CDR1 SGHVS and CDR2 FQNEAQ. V was pared by 5 bases and J by 0 bases, with 13 bases between. DNA of the CDR3: TGTGCCAGCAGCAACCGAGAGTTGATGAACACTGAAGCTTTCTTT. This translates into CASSNRELMNTEAFF.